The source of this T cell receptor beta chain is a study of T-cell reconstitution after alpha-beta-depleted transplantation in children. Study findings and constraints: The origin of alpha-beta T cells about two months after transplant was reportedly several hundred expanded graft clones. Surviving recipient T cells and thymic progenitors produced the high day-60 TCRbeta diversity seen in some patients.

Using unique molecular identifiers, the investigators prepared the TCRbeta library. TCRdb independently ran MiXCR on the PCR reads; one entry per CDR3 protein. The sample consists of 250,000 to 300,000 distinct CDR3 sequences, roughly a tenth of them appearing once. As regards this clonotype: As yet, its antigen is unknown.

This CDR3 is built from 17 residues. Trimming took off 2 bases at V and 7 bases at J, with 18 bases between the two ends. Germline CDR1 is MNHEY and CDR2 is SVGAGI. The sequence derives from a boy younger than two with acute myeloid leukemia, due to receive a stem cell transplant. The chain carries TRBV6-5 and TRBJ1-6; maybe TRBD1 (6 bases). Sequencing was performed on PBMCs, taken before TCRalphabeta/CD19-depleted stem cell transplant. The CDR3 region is CASSYATGISGNSPLHF. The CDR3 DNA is TGTGCCAGCAGTTACGCCACAGGGATAAGCGGGAATTCACCCCTCCACTTT.